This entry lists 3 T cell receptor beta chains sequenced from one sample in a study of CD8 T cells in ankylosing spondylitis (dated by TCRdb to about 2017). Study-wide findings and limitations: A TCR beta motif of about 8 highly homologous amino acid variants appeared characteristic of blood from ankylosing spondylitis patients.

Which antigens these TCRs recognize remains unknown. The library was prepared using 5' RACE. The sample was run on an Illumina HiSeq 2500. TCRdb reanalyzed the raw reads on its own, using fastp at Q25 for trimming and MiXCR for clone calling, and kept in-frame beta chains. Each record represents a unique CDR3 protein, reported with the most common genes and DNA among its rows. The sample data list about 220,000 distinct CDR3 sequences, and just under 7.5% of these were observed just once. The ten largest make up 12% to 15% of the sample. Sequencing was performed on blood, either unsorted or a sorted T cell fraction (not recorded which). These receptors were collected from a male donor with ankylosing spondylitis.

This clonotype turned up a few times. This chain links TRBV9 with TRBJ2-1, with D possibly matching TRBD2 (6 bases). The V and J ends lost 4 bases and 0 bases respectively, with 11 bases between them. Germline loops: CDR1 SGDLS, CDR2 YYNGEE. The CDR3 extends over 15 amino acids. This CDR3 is CASSISGLSYNEQFF. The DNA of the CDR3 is TGTGCCAGCAGCATTAGCGGACTCTCCTACAATGAGCAGTTCTTC.

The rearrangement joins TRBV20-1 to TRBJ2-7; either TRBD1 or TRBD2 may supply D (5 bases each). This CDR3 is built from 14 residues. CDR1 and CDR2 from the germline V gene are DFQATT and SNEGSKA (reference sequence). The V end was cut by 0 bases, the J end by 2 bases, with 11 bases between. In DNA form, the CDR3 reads TGCAGTGCTAGAGATTGGCAGGGACCCTACGAGCAGTACTTC. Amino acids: CSARDWQGPYEQYF.

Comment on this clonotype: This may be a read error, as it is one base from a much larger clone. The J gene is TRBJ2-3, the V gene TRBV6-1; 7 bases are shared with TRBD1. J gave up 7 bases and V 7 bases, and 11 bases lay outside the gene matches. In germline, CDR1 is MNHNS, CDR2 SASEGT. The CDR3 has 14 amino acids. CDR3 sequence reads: CASNTGAPAYTQYF. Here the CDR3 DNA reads TGTGCCAGCAACACAGGGGCCCCGGCATATACGCAGTATTTT.